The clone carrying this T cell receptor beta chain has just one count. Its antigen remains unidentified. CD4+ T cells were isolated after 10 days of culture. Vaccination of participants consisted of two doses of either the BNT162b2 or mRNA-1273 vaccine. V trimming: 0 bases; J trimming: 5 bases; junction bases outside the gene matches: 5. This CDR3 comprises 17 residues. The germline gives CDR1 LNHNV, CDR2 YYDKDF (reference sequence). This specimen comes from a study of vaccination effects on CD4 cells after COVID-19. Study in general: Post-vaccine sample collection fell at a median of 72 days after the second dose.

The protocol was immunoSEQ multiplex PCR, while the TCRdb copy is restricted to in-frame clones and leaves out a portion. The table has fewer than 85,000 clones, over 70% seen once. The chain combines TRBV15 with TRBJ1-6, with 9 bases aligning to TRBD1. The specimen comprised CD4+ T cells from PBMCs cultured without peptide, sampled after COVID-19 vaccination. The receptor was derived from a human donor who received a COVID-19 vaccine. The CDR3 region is CATSRDERDRDNSPLHF. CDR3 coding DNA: TGTGCCACCAGCAGAGATGAGCGGGACAGGGATAATTCACCCCTCCACTTT. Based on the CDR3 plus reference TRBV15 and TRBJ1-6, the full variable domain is DAMVIQNPRYQVTQFGKPVTLSCSQTLNHNVMYWYQQKSSQAPKLLFHYYDKDFNNEADTPDNFQSRRPNTSFCFLDIRSPGLGDTAMYLCATSRDERDRDNSPLHFGNGTRLTVT.